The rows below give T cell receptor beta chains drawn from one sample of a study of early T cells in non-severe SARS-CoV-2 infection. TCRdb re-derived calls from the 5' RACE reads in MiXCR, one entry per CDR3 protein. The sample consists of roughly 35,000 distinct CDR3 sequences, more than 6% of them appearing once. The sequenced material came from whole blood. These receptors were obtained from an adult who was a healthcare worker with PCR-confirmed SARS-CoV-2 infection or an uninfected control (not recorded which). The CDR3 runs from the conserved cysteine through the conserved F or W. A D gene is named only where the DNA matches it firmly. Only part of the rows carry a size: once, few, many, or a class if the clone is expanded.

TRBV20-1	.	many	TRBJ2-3	TGCAGTGCTAGAGGGGCGGACGACACAGATACGCAGTATTTT	CSARGADDTDTQYF
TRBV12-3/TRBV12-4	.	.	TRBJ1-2	TGTGCCAGCAGCTACGGGGCAGGGGTCGGCTACACCTTC	CASSYGAGVGYTF
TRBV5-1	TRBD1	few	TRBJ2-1	TGCGCCAGCAGCCCGGACAGGGGTTCCTACAATGAGCAGTTCTTC	CASSPDRGSYNEQFF
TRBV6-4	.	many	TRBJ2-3	TGTGCCAGCAGTGAGGCGGGGGCAGGGAGCGGATCAGATACGCAGTATTTT	CASSEAGAGSGSDTQYF
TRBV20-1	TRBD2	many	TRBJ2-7	TGCAGTGCTAGAGATCCGGCGGGAGGGTTTAACGAGCAGTACTTC	CSARDPAGGFNEQYF
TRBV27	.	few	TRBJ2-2	TGTGCCAGCAGTTTCTATTCCGGGGAGCTGTTTTTT	CASSFYSGELFF
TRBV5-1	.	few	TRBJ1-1	TGCGCCAGCAGCTTGGGCTTTAGGGACACTGAAGCTTTCTTT	CASSLGFRDTEAFF
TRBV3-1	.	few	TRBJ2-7	TGTGCCAGCAGCCACGAAATCCCCGGGAGTACCTACGAGCAGTACTTC	CASSHEIPGSTYEQYF
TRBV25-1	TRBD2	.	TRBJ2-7	TGTGCCAGCAGTGCGAGACTAGCGGGAATACCCTGGGACTTATACGAGCAGTACTTC	CASSARLAGIPWDLYEQYF
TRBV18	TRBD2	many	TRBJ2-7	TGTGCCAGCTCACCATCGCTAGCGGGAGGATACGAGCAGTACTTC	CASSPSLAGGYEQYF